The 13 T cell receptor beta chains below were found in one sample sequenced in a study of identical twins (dated by TCRdb to about 2016). Libraries were built with 5' RACE. Sequencing took place on an Illumina HiSeq 2000. The public reads were run again by TCRdb, first through fastp at Q25 and then through MiXCR, and only productive beta chains were kept. Rows with one shared CDR3 protein collapse into an entry with the most common genes and DNA. The sample table shows roughly 250,000 distinct CDR3 sequences, and 7% to 8.5% are seen once. Over 5% of the sample is in the top ten clones. These data were also filed under a second study, of yellow fever vaccine responses in identical twins.

Sequencing was performed on CD8+ T cells sorted from blood. These receptors were taken from a young woman in good health.

Ten or more counts support this clonotype. The chain links TRBV6-1 to TRBJ1-1; D is unresolved. The CDR3 runs 13 residues. Germline V CDR1 and CDR2: MNHNS, SASEGT. Trimming cost V 3 bases and J 2 bases, with 7 bases left between them. The CDR3 is CASSDWENTEAFF. CDR3 coding DNA: TGTGCCAGCAGTGATTGGGAAAACACTGAAGCTTTCTTT.

This clonotype was recorded a few times. The chain is built from TRBV7-2 and TRBJ1-4, with D perhaps matching TRBD1 (5 bases). The V and J ends lost 1 base and 4 bases respectively, with 10 bases between them. The CDR3 sequence is 15 residues long. The germline CDR1 and CDR2 sequences are SGHTA and FQGNSA. The CDR3 nucleotides read TGTGCCAGCAGCTTAGTTCCGGGGGGTAATGAAAAACTGTTTTTT. Amino acids: CASSLVPGGNEKLFF. The full variable domain, its missing parts supplied by reference TRBV7-2 and TRBJ1-4, is GAGVSQSPSNKVTEKGKDVELRCDPISGHTALYWYRQSLGQGLEFLIYFQGNSAPDKSGLPSDRFSAERTGGSVSTLTIQRTQQEDSAVYLCASSLVPGGNEKLFFGSGTQLSVL.

Ten or more counts support this clonotype. CDR3 loop: CASSGRDSYNEQFF. The CDR3 DNA reads as TGCGCCAGCAGCGGCCGGGACTCATACAATGAGCAGTTCTTC. The chain employs TRBV4-1 and TRBJ2-1, with D perhaps TRBD2 (6 bases). Germline CDR1 is MGHRA and CDR2 is YSYEKL. The CDR3 spans 14 residues. V was shortened by 5 bases and J by 4 bases, with 12 bases between the two germline ends.

Many counts were recorded for this clonotype. V is TRBV29-1 and J is TRBJ1-1, with TRBD1 as a possible D gene (5 bases). In germline, CDR1 is SQVTM, CDR2 ANQGSEA. V was pared by 5 bases and J by 3 bases, with 19 bases between. CDR3 length: 15 amino acids. The CDR3 here is CSVLRAGSGYTEAFF. The CDR3 DNA reads as TGCAGCGTTCTGCGGGCAGGGAGTGGGTACACTGAAGCTTTCTTT.

The rearrangement joins TRBV7-2 to TRBJ2-5; TRBD1 agrees at 7 bases. This CDR3 is built from 17 residues. The ends lost 2 bases at V and 5 bases at J; junction bases unmatched: 14. The germline CDR1 and CDR2 sequences are SGHTA and FQGNSA. CDR3 region: CASSLNPRQGLVETQYF. CDR3 nucleotides: TGTGCCAGCAGCTTAAACCCCCGACAGGGTCTGGTGGAGACCCAGTACTTC.

The chain uses TRBV20-1 and TRBJ1-5; D call uncertain. Trimming took 0 bases from V and 3 from J, leaving 6 bases between them. Germline CDR1 reads DFQATT; CDR2 reads SNEGSKA (reference sequence). The CDR3 covers 13 residues. CDR3 region: CSARDPNNQPQHF. The CDR3, as DNA: TGCAGTGCTAGAGATCCCAACAATCAGCCCCAGCATTTT.

On this clonotype itself: Germline is not matched at one junction end, which may reflect a read error. The rearrangement uses TRBV2 and TRBJ2-1, with 9 bases matching TRBD2. The CDR3 contains 15 residues. CDR1 is SNHLY, CDR2 FYNNEI, per germline. The CDR3 loop is CAISSGRGSYNEQFF. The DNA for the CDR3 is TGTGCCATCAGTAGCGGGAGAGGCTCCTACAATGAGCAGTTCTTC.

This clonotype was recorded at least ten times. The chain uses TRBV4-1 and TRBJ1-4; unclear D gene. V was shortened by 1 base and J by 3 bases, with 12 bases between the two germline ends. The germline V gene encodes CDR1 MGHRA and CDR2 YSYEKL. The CDR3 length is 16 residues. The CDR3 sequence is CASSQGSGAANEKLFF. CDR3 nucleotides: TGCGCCAGCAGCCAAGGGTCCGGTGCAGCTAATGAAAAACTGTTTTTT.

The chain links TRBV9 to TRBJ1-2; D remains unclear. CDR1 and CDR2 from the germline V gene are SGDLS and YYNGEE. Trimming took 1 base from V and 3 from J, leaving 10 bases between them. The length of the CDR3 is 14 residues. This CDR3 reads CASSVRADHYGYTF. CDR3 bases: TGTGCCAGCAGCGTAAGGGCAGATCACTATGGCTACACCTTC.

This clonotype was detected ten times or more. The chain joins TRBV7-9 to TRBJ1-1; D remains unclear. The V gene's germline CDR1 is SEHNR and CDR2 FQNEAQ (reference sequence). Trimming took off 5 bases at V and 1 base at J, with 11 bases between the two ends. The length of the CDR3 is 14 residues. CDR3 nucleotides: TGTGCCAGCAGCGCCCTTGGAGGGAACACTGAAGCTTTCTTT. Protein product: CASSALGGNTEAFF.

This clonotype was seen a few times. V usage is TRBV14 and J usage is TRBJ2-5, with 14 bases identical to TRBD2. This CDR3 comprises 16 residues. Trimming removed 4 bases from V and 5 bases from J; junction bases left unmatched: 6. Germline V gene data show CDR1 as SGHDN and CDR2 as FVKESK. The CDR3 nucleotides read TGTGCCAGCAGCCTGACTAGCGGGAGGGCCGGGGAGACCCAGTACTTC. This translates into CASSLTSGRAGETQYF.

V is TRBV6-5 and J is TRBJ2-2; 9 bases align to TRBD2. V lost 2 bases and J lost 8; bases outside the gene matches: 3. The CDR3 loop spans 14 amino acids. Per germline, CDR1 MNHEY and CDR2 SVGAGI. As DNA, the CDR3 is TGTGCCAGCAGTTACGAGACTAGCGGTGGGGAGCTGTTTTTT. It yields the protein CASSYETSGGELFF.

This clonotype appeared many times. The chain carries TRBV27 and TRBJ2-1; 8 bases are shared with TRBD1. Trimming removed 5 bases from V and 9 bases from J; junction bases left unmatched: 12. Germline V CDR1 and CDR2: MNHEY, SMNVEV (reference sequence). CDR3 size: 15 residues. CDR3: CASSLRRTGLGEQFF. CDR3 DNA: TGTGCCAGCAGTCTCCGTAGGACAGGGTTGGGTGAGCAGTTCTTC.